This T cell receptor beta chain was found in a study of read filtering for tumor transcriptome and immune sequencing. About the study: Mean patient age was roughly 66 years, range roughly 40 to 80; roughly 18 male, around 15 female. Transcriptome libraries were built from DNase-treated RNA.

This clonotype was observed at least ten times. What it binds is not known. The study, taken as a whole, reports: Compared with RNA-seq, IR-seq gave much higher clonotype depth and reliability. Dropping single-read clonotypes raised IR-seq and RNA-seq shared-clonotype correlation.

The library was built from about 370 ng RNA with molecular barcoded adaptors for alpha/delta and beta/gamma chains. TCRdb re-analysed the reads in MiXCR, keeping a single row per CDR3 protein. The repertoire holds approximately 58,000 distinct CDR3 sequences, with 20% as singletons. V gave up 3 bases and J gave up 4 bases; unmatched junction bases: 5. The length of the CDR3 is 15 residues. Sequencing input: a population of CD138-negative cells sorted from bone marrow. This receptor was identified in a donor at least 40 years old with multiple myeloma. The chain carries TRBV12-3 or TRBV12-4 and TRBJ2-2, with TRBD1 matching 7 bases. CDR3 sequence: CASSFRQGATGELFF. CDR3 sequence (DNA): TGTGCCAGCAGTTTTCGACAGGGAGCCACCGGGGAGCTGTTTTTT.